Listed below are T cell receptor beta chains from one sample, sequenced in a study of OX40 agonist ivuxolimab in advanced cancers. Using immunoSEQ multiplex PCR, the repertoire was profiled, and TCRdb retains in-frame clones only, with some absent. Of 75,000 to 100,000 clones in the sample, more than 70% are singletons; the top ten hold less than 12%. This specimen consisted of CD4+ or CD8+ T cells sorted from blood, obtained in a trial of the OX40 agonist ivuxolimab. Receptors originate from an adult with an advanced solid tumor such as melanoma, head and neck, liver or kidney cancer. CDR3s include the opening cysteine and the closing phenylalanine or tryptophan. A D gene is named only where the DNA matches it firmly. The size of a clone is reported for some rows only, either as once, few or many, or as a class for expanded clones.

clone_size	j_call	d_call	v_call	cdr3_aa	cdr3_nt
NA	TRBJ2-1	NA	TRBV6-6	CASSQRDGAYNEQFF	TGTGCCAGCAGTCAACGGGACGGCGCCTACAATGAGCAGTTCTTC
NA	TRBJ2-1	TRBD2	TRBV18	CASSLRGDEQFF	TGTGCCAGCTCACTACGGGGGGATGAGCAGTTCTTC
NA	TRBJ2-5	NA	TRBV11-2	CASSLGAASQETQYF	TGTGCCAGCAGCTTAGGGGCAGCATCACAAGAGACCCAGTACTTC
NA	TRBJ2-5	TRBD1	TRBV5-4	CASSLVGTGKETQYF	TGTGCCAGCAGCTTGGTAGGGACAGGGAAAGAGACCCAGTACTTC
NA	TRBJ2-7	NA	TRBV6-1	CASWEKSSYEQYF	TGTGCCAGCTGGGAGAAAAGCTCCTACGAGCAGTACTTC
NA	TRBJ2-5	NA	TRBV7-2	CASSSGETQYF	TGTGCCAGCAGTTCGGGGGAGACCCAGTACTTC
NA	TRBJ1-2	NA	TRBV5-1	CRTPSYTF	TGTCGAACGCCGAGCTACACCTTC
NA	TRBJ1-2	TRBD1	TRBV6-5	CASSSGQGWGYTF	TGTGCCAGCAGCTCAGGACAGGGCTGGGGCTACACCTTC
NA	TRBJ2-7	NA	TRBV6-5	CASSPTAYEQYF	TGTGCCAGCAGTCCGACAGCCTACGAGCAGTACTTC
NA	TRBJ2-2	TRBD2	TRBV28	CASRSSGEATGELFF	TGTGCCAGCAGGTCGAGCGGGGAGGCCACCGGGGAGCTGTTTTTT
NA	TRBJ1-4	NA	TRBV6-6	CASRQQGSNEKLFF	TGTGCCAGCAGGCAACAGGGTTCTAATGAAAAACTGTTTTTT
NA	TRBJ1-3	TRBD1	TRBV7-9	CASSPGTGPGNTIYF	TGTGCCAGCAGCCCTGGGACAGGGCCTGGAAACACCATATATTTT
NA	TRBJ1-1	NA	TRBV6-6	CASRPAGPNTEAFF	TGTGCCAGCAGACCAGCGGGACCGAACACTGAAGCTTTCTTT
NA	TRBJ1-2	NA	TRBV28	CASIDRSNYGYTF	TGTGCCAGCATCGACAGGTCTAACTATGGCTACACCTTC
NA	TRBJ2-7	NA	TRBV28	CASSLVAYEQYF	TGTGCCAGCAGTTTAGTAGCGTACGAGCAGTACTTC
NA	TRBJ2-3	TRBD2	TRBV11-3	CASSLNGGGLVDTQYF	TGTGCCAGCAGCTTAAACGGGGGGGGATTGGTAGATACGCAGTATTTT
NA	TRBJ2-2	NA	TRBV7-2	CASSLLWGRTGELFF	TGTGCCAGCAGCTTACTTTGGGGGCGCACCGGGGAGCTGTTTTTT
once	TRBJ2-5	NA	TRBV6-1	CASSEAVQQETQYF	TGTGCCAGCAGTGAAGCGGTGCAGCAAGAGACCCAGTACTTC
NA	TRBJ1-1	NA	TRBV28	CASSLVSRAGSDTEAFF	TGTGCCAGCAGTTTAGTCTCCAGGGCAGGGTCGGACACTGAAGCTTTCTTT
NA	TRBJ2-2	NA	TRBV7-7	CASSLEGVGTGELFF	TGTGCTAGCAGCTTAGAAGGGGTTGGGACCGGGGAGCTGTTTTTT
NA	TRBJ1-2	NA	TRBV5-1	CASSLRTYYGYTF	TGCGCCAGCAGCTTAAGGACCTACTATGGCTACACCTTC
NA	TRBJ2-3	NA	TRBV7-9	CASSLMEIDTQYF	TGTGCCAGCAGCTTAATGGAAATAGATACGCAGTATTTT
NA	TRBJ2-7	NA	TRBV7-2	CASSSPGLSTYEQYF	TGTGCCAGCAGCTCCCCCGGACTCTCCACCTACGAGCAGTACTTC
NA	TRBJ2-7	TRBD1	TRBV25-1	CASKGDRGSYEQYF	TGTGCCAGCAAGGGGGACAGGGGGTCCTACGAGCAGTACTTC
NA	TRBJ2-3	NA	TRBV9	CASSVKTGTDTQYF	TGTGCCAGCAGCGTTAAGACGGGCACAGATACGCAGTATTTT
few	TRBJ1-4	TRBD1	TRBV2	CASSDRDRVQKLFF	TGTGCCAGCAGTGACCGGGACAGGGTTCAAAAACTGTTTTTT
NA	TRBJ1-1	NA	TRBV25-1	CASSDPLGAGTEAFF	TGTGCCAGCAGTGATCCCCTGGGGGCAGGGACTGAAGCTTTCTTT
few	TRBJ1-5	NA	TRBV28	CASSYRVNQPQHF	TGTGCCAGCAGCTACAGGGTCAATCAGCCCCAGCATTTT
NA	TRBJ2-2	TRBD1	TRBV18	CASSPWTGKSTGELFF	TGTGCCAGCTCACCCTGGACAGGGAAGAGCACCGGGGAGCTGTTTTTT
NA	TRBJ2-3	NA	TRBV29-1	CSVDSTGWTSTDTQYF	TGCAGCGTTGATTCAACCGGATGGACTAGCACAGATACGCAGTATTTT
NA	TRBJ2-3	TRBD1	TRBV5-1	CASSLQPGQGGKYF	TGCGCCAGCAGCCTCCAGCCGGGACAGGGGGGGAAGTATTTT
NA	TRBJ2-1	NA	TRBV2	CASRERGYWGRASYNEQFF	TGTGCCAGCAGAGAGAGGGGTTATTGGGGCAGGGCGTCCTACAATGAGCAGTTCTTC
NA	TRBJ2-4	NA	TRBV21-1	CASNETRTIGPLAKNIQYF	TGTGCCAGCAATGAGACACGGACGATTGGGCCCCTAGCCAAAAACATTCAGTACTTC
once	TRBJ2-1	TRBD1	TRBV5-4	CASSFRQGVYNEQFF	TGTGCCAGCAGTTTTAGACAGGGGGTCTACAATGAGCAGTTCTTC
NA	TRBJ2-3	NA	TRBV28	CASSLRDTQYF	TGTGCCAGCAGTCTTAGAGATACGCAGTATTTT